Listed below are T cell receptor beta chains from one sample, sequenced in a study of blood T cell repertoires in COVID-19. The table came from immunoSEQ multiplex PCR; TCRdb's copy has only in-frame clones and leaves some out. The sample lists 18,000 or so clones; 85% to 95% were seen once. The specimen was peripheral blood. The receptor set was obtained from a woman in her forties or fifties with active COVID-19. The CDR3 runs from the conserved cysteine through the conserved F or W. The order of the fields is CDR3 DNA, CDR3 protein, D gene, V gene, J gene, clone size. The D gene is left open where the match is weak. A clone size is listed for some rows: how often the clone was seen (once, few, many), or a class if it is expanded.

TGTGCCAGTAGTATCGCCCCGGGGTACGAGCAGTACTTC	CASSIAPGYEQYF	-	TRBV19	TRBJ2-7	-
TGTGCCAGCATCCCCTCGGGTAGCGGGAGGGGGTACAATGAGCAGTTCTTC	CASIPSGSGRGYNEQFF	TRBD2	TRBV28	TRBJ2-1	-
TGTGCCAGCAGCCAAGGGACTTCGGGATCGGCTTTCTTT	CASSQGTSGSAFF	-	TRBV9	TRBJ1-1	-
TGTGCCAGCCTGACTAGCGGGTCGCCGGGAAATGAGCAGTTCTTC	CASLTSGSPGNEQFF	TRBD2	TRBV2	TRBJ2-1	-
TGCGCCAGCAGCCAAGATGCGACAGGGTCGAACACTGAAGCTTTCTTT	CASSQDATGSNTEAFF	TRBD1	TRBV4-1	TRBJ1-1	-
TGTGCCAGCAGCCCGAGCGGGGTCGCGAACACCGGGGAGCTGTTTTTT	CASSPSGVANTGELFF	-	TRBV12-1	TRBJ2-2	-
TGTGCCAGCAGTTTACAGGGCGCTAGCAATCAGCCCCAGCATTTT	CASSLQGASNQPQHF	-	TRBV27	TRBJ1-5	-
TGTGCCAGTAGTATCGGAGTCGACAGGGTGGGAGAGACCCAGTACTTC	CASSIGVDRVGETQYF	TRBD1	TRBV19	TRBJ2-5	-
TGTGCCAGCAGTGACCCTAGGTCTACAGATACGCAGTATTTT	CASSDPRSTDTQYF	-	TRBV2	TRBJ2-3	-
TGTGCCAGCAGCTTAGACAGGGCCTCTGGAAACACCATATATTTT	CASSLDRASGNTIYF	-	TRBV11-2	TRBJ1-3	-
TGCGCCAACGCTCAGGGGACTAATGAAAAACTGTTTTTT	CANAQGTNEKLFF	-	TRBV10-1	TRBJ1-4	-
TGTGCCAGCAGTGAAAACACCAGGGTAGGATGGGGCTACACCTTC	CASSENTRVGWGYTF	-	TRBV2	TRBJ1-2	-
TGCGCCAGCTCGACAGGCAACAATCAGCCCCAGCATTTT	CASSTGNNQPQHF	-	TRBV10-1	TRBJ1-5	-
TGTGCCAGCAGCACCCTACAGATCCCGAACACTGAAGCTTTCTTT	CASSTLQIPNTEAFF	-	TRBV5-4	TRBJ1-1	-
TGTGCCAGCAGCCCGGGACTAGCGGGAGCCGGGGAGCTGTTTTTT	CASSPGLAGAGELFF	TRBD2	TRBV5-4	TRBJ2-2	-
TGTGCCAGCAGCCAAAAGACAGGTTCTTCACCCCTCCACTTT	CASSQKTGSSPLHF	-	TRBV3-1/TRBV3-2	TRBJ1-6	few
TGTGCCAGCAGCTTAGTGGGAGCGGGGACAGATACGCAGTATTTT	CASSLVGAGTDTQYF	TRBD2	TRBV7-3	TRBJ2-3	-
TGTGCCAGCAGTCCTAGGGAGCAGTTCTTC	CASSPREQFF	-	TRBV12-3/TRBV12-4	TRBJ2-1	-
TGTGCCAGCAGTTCCAACGAAAACCCCACAGGGATCTATGGCTACACCTTC	CASSSNENPTGIYGYTF	-	TRBV28	TRBJ1-2	-
TGTGCCAGCAGCTTCGGAGGGAACACTGAAGCTTTCTTT	CASSFGGNTEAFF	-	TRBV5-5	TRBJ1-1	-
TGCGCCAGCAGCTTAGGACAGGGGGCTAGAACCCAGTACTTC	CASSLGQGARTQYF	TRBD1	TRBV5-1	TRBJ2-5	-
TGTGCCAGCAGCCTACAGGGTCCGAGCTCCTACGAGCAGTACTTC	CASSLQGPSSYEQYF	-	TRBV5-6	TRBJ2-7	-
TGTGCCAGCAGATTCGGGGGGGGAGCAAATGAGCAGTTCTTC	CASRFGGGANEQFF	TRBD2	TRBV7-2	TRBJ2-1	-
TGTGCCATCAGTGTCGGGACTAAATACGAGCAGTACTTC	CAISVGTKYEQYF	TRBD2	TRBV10-3	TRBJ2-7	-
TGTGCCAGCAGCTTGGGGGTAGCGGGAGAGTATCGCGAGCAGTACTTC	CASSLGVAGEYREQYF	TRBD2	TRBV5-4	TRBJ2-7	-
TGCGCCAGCAGCTTGAGGACAGTGAACACTGAAGCTTTCTTT	CASSLRTVNTEAFF	-	TRBV5-1	TRBJ1-1	-
TGCGCCAGCAGCTTGATAGCGGGAGAGGGCGAGCAGTACTTC	CASSLIAGEGEQYF	TRBD2	TRBV5-1	TRBJ2-7	-
TGTGCCAGCAGCAAATTTTACGGGGACAATACGCAGTATTTT	CASSKFYGDNTQYF	-	TRBV27	TRBJ2-3	-
TGTGCCAGCAGCGTAGGGGGTAGCGGGCTGGCCTACGAGCAGTACTTC	CASSVGGSGLAYEQYF	TRBD2	TRBV9	TRBJ2-7	-
TGTGCCAGCAGCTTAACTAGCGGGAGATACAATGAGCAGTTCTTC	CASSLTSGRYNEQFF	TRBD2	TRBV7-9	TRBJ2-1	-
TGTGCCAGCAGCCTTATAGGGGGTACGAACACCGGGGAGCTGTTTTTT	CASSLIGGTNTGELFF	-	TRBV5-5	TRBJ2-2	-
TGTGCCAGCAACAACAGGGGGCTTAACACTGAAGCTTTCTTT	CASNNRGLNTEAFF	TRBD1	TRBV6-6	TRBJ1-1	once
TGTGCCAGCAGTGTCCAGGGGACCACTGAAGCTTTCTTT	CASSVQGTTEAFF	-	TRBV2	TRBJ1-1	once
TGTGCCAGCAGTCCGAAGGACAGGGTGGATGATGAAAAACTGTTTTTT	CASSPKDRVDDEKLFF	TRBD1	TRBV25-1	TRBJ1-4	-
TGTGCCAGCAGTCCGGGACAGGGAGGGGACTATGGCTACACCTTC	CASSPGQGGDYGYTF	TRBD1	TRBV2	TRBJ1-2	-
TGCGCCAGCAGCTCCACCCCGGGACAGAACAATGAGCAGTTCTTC	CASSSTPGQNNEQFF	TRBD1	TRBV5-1	TRBJ2-1	-
TGTGCCAGCAGCGTAGGGCCTAGCGGGAGGCCCGATACGCAGTATTTT	CASSVGPSGRPDTQYF	TRBD2	TRBV9	TRBJ2-3	-
TGTGCCAGTAGTCGGACAGGGACAAACATTCAGTACTTC	CASSRTGTNIQYF	TRBD1	TRBV19	TRBJ2-4	-
TGTGCCAGCAGCTCGGGACTAGCGGGAGACCACGAGCAGTACTTC	CASSSGLAGDHEQYF	TRBD2	TRBV9	TRBJ2-7	-
TGTGCCAGCAGAAGACTAGCGACCCCCTACGAGCAGTACTTC	CASRRLATPYEQYF	TRBD2	TRBV28	TRBJ2-7	-
TGTGCCAGCAGCTTAGACGGGACAGGGTCTGGGGATGAGCAGTTCTTC	CASSLDGTGSGDEQFF	TRBD1	TRBV11-2	TRBJ2-1	-
TGTGCCAGCAGCCTACAGGGGGAATTCGACGAGCAGTACTTC	CASSLQGEFDEQYF	TRBD1	TRBV5-6	TRBJ2-7	once
TGTGCCAGCAGTTACGACAGGGGGTTTGGGCAGCCCCAGCATTTT	CASSYDRGFGQPQHF	TRBD1	TRBV6-5	TRBJ1-5	once
TGTGCCAGCAGCGAGACAGGGGCGAACTATGGCTACACCTTC	CASSETGANYGYTF	TRBD1	TRBV6-2/TRBV6-3	TRBJ1-2	-
TGTGCCAGACAGGAGACTAGCAGTTACAATGAGCAGTTCTTC	CARQETSSYNEQFF	TRBD2	TRBV19	TRBJ2-1	-